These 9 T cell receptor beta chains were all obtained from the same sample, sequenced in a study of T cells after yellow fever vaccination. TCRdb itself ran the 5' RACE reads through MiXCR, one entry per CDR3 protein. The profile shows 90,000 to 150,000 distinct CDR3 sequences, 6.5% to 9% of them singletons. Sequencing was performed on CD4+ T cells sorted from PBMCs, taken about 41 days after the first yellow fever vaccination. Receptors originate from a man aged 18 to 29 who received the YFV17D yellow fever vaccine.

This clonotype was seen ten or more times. CDR3 protein: CASSLTLGSTEAFF. The CDR3 coding sequence is TGCGCCAGCAGCTTGACATTGGGTAGCACTGAAGCTTTCTTT. J is TRBJ1-1 and V is TRBV5-1; D unclear. This CDR3 has 14 residues. Trimming removed 1 base from V and 4 bases from J, with 11 bases in between. The germline V gene encodes CDR1 SGHRS and CDR2 YFSETQ.

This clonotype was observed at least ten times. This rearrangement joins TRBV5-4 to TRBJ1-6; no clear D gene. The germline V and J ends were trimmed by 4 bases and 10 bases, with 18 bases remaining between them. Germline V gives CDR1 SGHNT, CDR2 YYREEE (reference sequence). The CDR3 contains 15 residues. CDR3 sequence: CASSPSDGLSSPLHF. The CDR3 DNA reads TGTGCCAGCAGCCCATCCGACGGACTCTCATCACCCCTCCACTTT.

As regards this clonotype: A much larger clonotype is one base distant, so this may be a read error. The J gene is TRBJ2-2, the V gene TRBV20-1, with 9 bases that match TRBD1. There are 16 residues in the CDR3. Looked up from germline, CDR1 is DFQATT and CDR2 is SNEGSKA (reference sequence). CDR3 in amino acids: CSARGGLQGATGKLFF. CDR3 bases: TGCAGTGCTAGAGGGGGTTTACAGGGGGCCACCGGGAAGCTGTTTTTT.

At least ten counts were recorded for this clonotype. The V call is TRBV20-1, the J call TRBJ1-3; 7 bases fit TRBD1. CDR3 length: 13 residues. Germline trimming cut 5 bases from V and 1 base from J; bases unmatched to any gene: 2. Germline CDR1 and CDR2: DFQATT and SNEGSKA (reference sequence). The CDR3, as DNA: TGCAGTGCTCCCAGGGGGTCTGGAAACACCATATATTTT. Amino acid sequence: CSAPRGSGNTIYF.

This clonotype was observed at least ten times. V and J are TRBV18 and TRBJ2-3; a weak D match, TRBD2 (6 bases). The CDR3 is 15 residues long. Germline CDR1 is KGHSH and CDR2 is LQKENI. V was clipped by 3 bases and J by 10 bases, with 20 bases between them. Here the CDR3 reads CASSPPGTGSIAQYF. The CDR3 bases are TGTGCCAGCTCACCTCCCGGGACTGGATCTATTGCGCAGTATTTT.

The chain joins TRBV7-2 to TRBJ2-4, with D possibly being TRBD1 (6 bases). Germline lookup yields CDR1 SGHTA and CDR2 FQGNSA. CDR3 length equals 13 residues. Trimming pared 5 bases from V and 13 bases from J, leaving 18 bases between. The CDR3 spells CASSRRSAGEQYF. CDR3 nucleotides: TGTGCCAGCAGCCGGAGGTCGGCAGGGGAACAGTACTTC.

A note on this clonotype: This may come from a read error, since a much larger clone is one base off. CDR3 amino acids: CASSYRSGYTDTRYF. CDR3 bases: TGTGCCAGCAGTTACAGGTCGGGTTACACAGATACGCGGTATTTT. The V call is TRBV21-1, the J call TRBJ2-3; the DNA was not used to check the table's D call, TRBD1. TRBV21-1 is marked as a pseudogene. The CDR3 loop spans 15 amino acids.

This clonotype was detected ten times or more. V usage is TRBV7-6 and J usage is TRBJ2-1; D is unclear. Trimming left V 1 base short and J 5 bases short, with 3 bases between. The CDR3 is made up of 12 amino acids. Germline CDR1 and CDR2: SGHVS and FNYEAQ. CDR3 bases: TGTGCCAGCAGCTTAGTCCACAATGAGCAGTTCTTC. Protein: CASSLVHNEQFF.

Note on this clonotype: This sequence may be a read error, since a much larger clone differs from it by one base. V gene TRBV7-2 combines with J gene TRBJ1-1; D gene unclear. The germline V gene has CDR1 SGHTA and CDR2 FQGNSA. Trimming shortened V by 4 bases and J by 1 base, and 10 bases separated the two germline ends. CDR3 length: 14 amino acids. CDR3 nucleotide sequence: TGTGCCAGCAGCTCCAACACACAGAACACTGAAGCTTTCTTT. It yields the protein CASSSNTQNTEAFF.